These 24 T cell receptor beta chains were all obtained from the same sample, sequenced in a study of cytomegalovirus exposure and HLA in healthy donors. In the PCR, 60 Vbeta and 13 Jbeta primers were used. Sequencing was performed with immunoSEQ multiplex PCR; in TCRdb, only in-frame clones are kept and a portion is missing. The repertoire includes 150,000 or so clones, just under 80% of them detected once, and approximately 1.2% sits in the top ten. Sequencing used PBMCs. The receptors were sampled from a man younger than 40 in good health and CMV-seronegative.

V is TRBV11-3 and J is TRBJ1-1; D call uncertain. The CDR3 is 15 residues long. Germline CDR1 SGHNT, CDR2 YENEEA. V was shortened by 5 bases and J by 1 base, with 14 bases between the two germline ends. In nucleotides, the CDR3 is TGTGCCAGCAGCGACCGGAGGGCCGCGAACACTGAAGCTTTCTTT. This encodes CASSDRRAANTEAFF.

This chain joins TRBV7-2 and TRBJ2-1; 9 nucleotides line up with TRBD2. Looked up from germline, CDR1 is SGHTA and CDR2 is FQGNSA. Unmatched junction bases numbered 14, after V lost 5 bases and J lost 9 bases. The CDR3 contains 16 residues. The CDR3: CASSTHLGREGGEQFF. In DNA form, the CDR3 reads TGTGCCAGCAGCACCCATCTCGGGCGGGAGGGAGGTGAGCAGTTCTTC.

The rearrangement links TRBV10-2 to TRBJ1-1, with 9 bases identical to TRBD1. The V and J ends lost 6 bases and 2 bases, in that order; junction bases with no gene match: 4. The CDR3 loop spans 14 amino acids. From germline, CDR1 is WSHSY and CDR2 SAAADI. The CDR3 reads CASRGTGSNTEAFF. As DNA, the CDR3 is TGCGCCAGCAGAGGGACAGGGAGCAACACTGAAGCTTTCTTT.

The rearrangement joins TRBV10-3 to TRBJ2-5; 10 nucleotides match TRBD1. The CDR3 covers 15 residues. CDR1 and CDR2 (germline): ENHRY, SYGVKD. With 6 bases clipped from V and 3 bases from J, the junction kept 7 bases outside the gene matches. The CDR3 loop reads CAIRQGQGQEETQYF. As DNA, the CDR3 is TGTGCCATCAGACAGGGACAGGGGCAGGAAGAGACCCAGTACTTC.

The chain carries TRBV18 and TRBJ2-5; D is ambiguous. The V and J ends lost 3 bases and 4 bases respectively, with 12 bases between them. This CDR3 contains 14 residues. CDR1 is KGHSH, CDR2 LQKENI, per germline. As DNA, the CDR3 is TGTGCCAGCTCACCCCCTAGTGTTGGAGAGACCCAGTACTTC. Translation gives CASSPPSVGETQYF.

The chain has TRBV2 and TRBJ1-2, with 9 bases aligning to TRBD1. Trimming removed 6 bases from V and 2 bases from J; junction bases left unmatched: 7. CDR3 length: 15 amino acids. Germline V CDR1 and CDR2: SNHLY, FYNNEI. CDR3 sequence (DNA): TGTGCCAGCAGCGAAACGACAGGGGGAAACTATGGCTACACCTTC. Translating gives CASSETTGGNYGYTF.

This clone qualifies as medium-sized. The sample carries other DNA sequences with the same CDR3. The rearrangement uses TRBV4-3 and TRBJ2-7; 10 nucleotides match TRBD1. This CDR3 is 15 amino acids long. Looked up from germline, CDR1 is LGHNA and CDR2 is YSLEER. V gave up 3 bases and J gave up 4 bases; unmatched junction bases: 6. The CDR3 nucleotides read TGCGCCAGCAGCCATTCCGGGACAGGGGAGTACGAGCAGTACTTC. Translated, it gives CASSHSGTGEYEQYF.

V is TRBV2 and J is TRBJ2-6; the match to TRBD1 covers 12 bases. Losses at the gene ends were 6 bases for V and 0 bases for J; bases not matched to a gene: 9. Germline-derived CDR1 and CDR2 are SNHLY and FYNNEI. The CDR3 sequence is 19 residues long. This CDR3 is CASSSGTGGPSSGANVLTF. CDR3 in DNA: TGTGCCAGCAGCTCAGGGACAGGGGGCCCGAGCTCTGGGGCCAACGTCCTGACTTTC.

The gene calls are TRBV5-1 and TRBJ1-2; no firm D call. In germline, CDR1 is SGHRS, CDR2 YFSETQ. The CDR3 is made up of 13 amino acids. V gave up 0 bases and J gave up 4 bases, with 7 bases separating them. DNA of the CDR3: TGCGCCAGCAGCTTGGACGGTACCTATGGCTACACCTTC. Translating it yields CASSLDGTYGYTF.

The chain combines TRBV19 with TRBJ2-2; TRBD1 agrees at 8 bases. The junction had 10 bases not matched to a gene; V was cut back by 10 bases and J by 3 bases. There are 15 residues in the CDR3. Germline lookup yields CDR1 LNHDA and CDR2 SQIVND (reference sequence). The CDR3 loop is CATKTGGMDTGELFF. The CDR3 region has the DNA TGTGCCACTAAAACAGGGGGAATGGACACCGGGGAGCTGTTTTTT.

The chain recombines TRBV7-9 with TRBJ2-7; 7 nucleotides line up with TRBD2. Germline loops: CDR1 SEHNR, CDR2 FQNEAQ (reference sequence). The CDR3 covers 13 residues. V was clipped by 11 bases and J by 3 bases; unmatched bases: 10. Written as DNA, the CDR3 is TGTGCCGGGGGGGGACCGCGATACTACGAGCAGTACTTC. It codes for CAGGGPRYYEQYF.

This clone has a single count. This CDR3 fails to terminate in the conserved phenylalanine or tryptophan, so it likely reflects a read error. The chain couples TRBV6-1 to TRBJ2-3; 12 bases agree with TRBD2. J gave up 2 bases and V 5 bases, and 5 bases lay outside the gene matches. The CDR3 contains 16 residues. Per germline, CDR1 MNHNS and CDR2 SASEGT. CDR3 sequence reads: CASSQGLAGYTDTQYL. The CDR3 DNA follows: TGTGCCAGCAGTCAAGGACTAGCGGGGTACACAGATACGCAGTATCTT.

The gene calls are TRBV10-3 and TRBJ2-7; the D gene is possibly TRBD1 (6 bases). The germline V and J ends were trimmed by 5 bases and 7 bases, with 18 bases remaining between them. The CDR3 sequence is 14 residues long. Germline V gene sequence: CDR1 ENHRY, CDR2 SYGVKD. The CDR3 loop reads CAISIDWGPGEQYF. The CDR3 DNA follows: TGTGCCATCAGTATAGACTGGGGGCCTGGAGAGCAGTACTTC.

The chain carries TRBV7-2 and TRBJ2-7; no clear D. The V end was cut by 3 bases, the J end by 1 base, with 10 bases between. This CDR3 spans 14 amino acids. Germline CDR1 SGHTA, CDR2 FQGNSA. CDR3 sequence (DNA): TGTGCCAGCAGCTTTGGCCAGACTTCCTACGAGCAGTACTTC. Amino acids: CASSFGQTSYEQYF. Full variable domain (missing parts from reference TRBV7-2 and TRBJ2-7): GAGVSQSPSNKVTEKGKDVELRCDPISGHTALYWYRQSLGQGLEFLIYFQGNSAPDKSGLPSDRFSAERTGGSVSTLTIQRTQQEDSAVYLCASSFGQTSYEQYFGPGTRLTVT.

The chain recombines TRBV29-1 with TRBJ1-1; TRBD1 matches 10 bases. The CDR3 consists of 16 residues. The germline V gene has CDR1 SQVTM and CDR2 ANQGSEA. V shed 4 bases, J shed 4 bases, and the junction held 12 bases outside the gene matches. CDR3 sequence reads: CSVGRQGAIVSTEAFF. CDR3 DNA sequence: TGCAGCGTTGGGCGACAGGGGGCAATTGTGAGCACTGAAGCTTTCTTT.

The chain has TRBV19 and TRBJ2-7; TRBD2 matches 7 bases. CDR3 length: 15 amino acids. Per the germline V gene, CDR1 is LNHDA and CDR2 is SQIVND (reference sequence). V trimming: 4 bases; J trimming: 7 bases; junction bases outside the gene matches: 13. The chain's CDR3 is CASSTPAGTSREQYF. The CDR3 DNA reads TGTGCCAGTAGTACGCCAGCGGGGACCTCTAGGGAGCAGTACTTC. Full variable domain (missing parts from reference TRBV19 and TRBJ2-7): DGGITQSPKYLFRKEGQNVTLSCEQNLNHDAMYWYRQDPGQGLRLIYYSQIVNDFQKGDIAEGYSVSREKKESFPLTVTSAQKNPTAFYLCASSTPAGTSREQYFGPGTRLTVT.

The chain links TRBV11-2 to TRBJ1-1, with 10 bases that match TRBD1. The V gene's germline CDR1 is SGHAT and CDR2 FQNNGV. V shed 1 base, J shed 11 bases, and the junction held 7 bases outside the gene matches. The CDR3 length is 14 residues. This CDR3 is CASSLGDRGLVAFF. The CDR3 DNA reads as TGTGCCAGCAGCTTAGGGGACAGGGGACTTGTGGCTTTCTTT. Filled out from reference TRBV11-2 and TRBJ1-1, the complete variable domain reads EAGVAQSPRYKIIEKRQSVAFWCNPISGHATLYWYQQILGQGPKLLIQFQNNGVVDDSQLPKDRFSAERLKGVDSTLKIQPAKLEDSAVYLCASSLGDRGLVAFFGQGTRLTVV.

The genes are TRBV19 and TRBJ1-5, with D unresolved. The germline V gene encodes CDR1 LNHDA and CDR2 SQIVND (reference sequence). V was cut by 3 bases and J by 4 bases, with 16 bases left in between. The length of the CDR3 is 16 residues. DNA for the CDR3: TGTGCCAGTAGTATTATGGGCCTTCAATTGAATCAGCCCCAGCATTTT. Its translation is CASSIMGLQLNQPQHF.

The chain has TRBV19 and TRBJ2-1; TRBD2 matches 7 bases. CDR1 is LNHDA, CDR2 SQIVND, per germline (reference sequence). Trimming removed 5 bases from V and 2 bases from J; junction bases left unmatched: 6. The CDR3 is made up of 15 amino acids. In nucleotides, the CDR3 is TGTGCCAGTAGTCTCAGCGGGAACACCTACAATGAGCAGTTCTTC. Translating it yields CASSLSGNTYNEQFF. Full variable domain (missing parts from reference TRBV19 and TRBJ2-1): DGGITQSPKYLFRKEGQNVTLSCEQNLNHDAMYWYRQDPGQGLRLIYYSQIVNDFQKGDIAEGYSVSREKKESFPLTVTSAQKNPTAFYLCASSLSGNTYNEQFFGPGTRLTVL.

Only a few counts were recorded for this clone. This chain connects TRBV28 to TRBJ2-7; D uncertain. The V and J ends lost 8 bases and 2 bases respectively, with 13 bases between them. CDR3 length equals 13 residues. Per the germline V gene, CDR1 is MDHEN and CDR2 is SYDVKM. The CDR3 DNA reads as TGTGCCAGCGTTCCCGCAGTTACCTACGAGCAGTACTTC. Its protein is CASVPAVTYEQYF.

This clone was detected once. The chain carries TRBV20-1 and TRBJ1-2, with TRBD1 identical over 7 bases. The CDR3 runs 11 residues. V trimming: 4 bases; J trimming: 8 bases; junction bases outside the gene matches: 4. CDR1 is DFQATT and CDR2 is SNEGSKA in the germline V gene (reference sequence). As DNA, the CDR3 is TGCAGTGCTACGACAGGGAACGGCTACACCTTC. This encodes CSATTGNGYTF.

As concerns this clone: Other DNA sequences of this sample code for an identical CDR3. This chain connects TRBV4-3 to TRBJ1-4; 7 nucleotides agree with TRBD1. The CDR3 has 14 amino acids. Germline V lookup: CDR1 LGHNA, CDR2 YSLEER. After removal of 1 base from V and 8 bases from J, the junction contained 4 bases not matched to a gene. The CDR3 DNA follows: TGCGCCAGCAGCCAAGGACAGGGCGGCGAAAAACTGTTTTTT. Encoded protein: CASSQGQGGEKLFF.

This chain connects TRBV2 to TRBJ1-2; unclear D gene. CDR3 size: 13 residues. V lost 6 bases to trimming and J lost 5 bases, with 13 bases between them. Germline loops: CDR1 SNHLY, CDR2 FYNNEI. CDR3 DNA sequence: TGTGCCAGCAGCCCCGGTCCTCGGTATGGCTACACCTTC. Translated, it gives CASSPGPRYGYTF.

V is TRBV5-4 and J is TRBJ2-1; TRBD2 is a possible D gene (6 bases). Trimming left V 4 bases short and J 5 bases short, with 16 bases between. CDR3 length: 15 residues. Germline V gives CDR1 SGHNT, CDR2 YYREEE (reference sequence). CDR3 nucleotide sequence: TGTGCCAGCAGCCGGCCGGGACGGAGGGACAATGAGCAGTTCTTC. Its protein product is CASSRPGRRDNEQFF.